This T cell receptor beta chain was recovered during a study of human T cells and chemical hapten exposure. General observations from the study: The number of TCRs above 1 in 1000 frequency did not change after DPC sensitization.

A note on this clonotype: Its antigen is unknown.

This CDR3 comprises 16 residues. Trimming removed 3 bases from V and 3 bases from J, with 14 bases in between. Sequencing started from total RNA isolated from unfractionated whole blood. Individual cDNA molecules received unique molecular identifiers in the library. TCRdb recomputed calls from the reads with MiXCR, one row per CDR3 protein. The table records about 530 distinct CDR3 sequences, roughly 96% of them present only once. V gene TRBV12-3 or TRBV12-4 combines with J gene TRBJ2-2; weak D call: TRBD2 (6 bases). Specimen: whole blood. The clonotype originates from a human donor who had alopecia or was a healthy volunteer (not recorded which). Some clones in this sample may be carry-over from other donors' samples. This table probably holds off-target reads from a library built for another chain. The CDR3 here is CASSFGGGRHTGELFF. In DNA form, the CDR3 reads TGTGCCAGCAGTTTCGGTGGGGGGAGACACACCGGGGAGCTGTTTTTT.